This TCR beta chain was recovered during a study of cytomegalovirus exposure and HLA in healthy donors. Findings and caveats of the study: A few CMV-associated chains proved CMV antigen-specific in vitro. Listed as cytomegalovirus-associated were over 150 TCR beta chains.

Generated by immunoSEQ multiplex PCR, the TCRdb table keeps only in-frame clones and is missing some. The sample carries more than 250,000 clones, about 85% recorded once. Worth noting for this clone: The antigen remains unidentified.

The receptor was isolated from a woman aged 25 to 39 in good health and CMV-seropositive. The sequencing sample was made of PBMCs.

The CDR3 reads CASLDRAVSGNTIYF. The CDR3 nucleotides are TGTGCCAGTCTAGACAGGGCAGTCTCTGGAAACACCATATATTTT. This chain uses TRBV6-1 with TRBJ1-3; 7 bases fit TRBD1. The germline V gene encodes CDR1 MNHNS and CDR2 SASEGT. The CDR3 runs to 15 residues. J gave up 0 bases and V 9 bases, and 8 bases lay outside the gene matches.